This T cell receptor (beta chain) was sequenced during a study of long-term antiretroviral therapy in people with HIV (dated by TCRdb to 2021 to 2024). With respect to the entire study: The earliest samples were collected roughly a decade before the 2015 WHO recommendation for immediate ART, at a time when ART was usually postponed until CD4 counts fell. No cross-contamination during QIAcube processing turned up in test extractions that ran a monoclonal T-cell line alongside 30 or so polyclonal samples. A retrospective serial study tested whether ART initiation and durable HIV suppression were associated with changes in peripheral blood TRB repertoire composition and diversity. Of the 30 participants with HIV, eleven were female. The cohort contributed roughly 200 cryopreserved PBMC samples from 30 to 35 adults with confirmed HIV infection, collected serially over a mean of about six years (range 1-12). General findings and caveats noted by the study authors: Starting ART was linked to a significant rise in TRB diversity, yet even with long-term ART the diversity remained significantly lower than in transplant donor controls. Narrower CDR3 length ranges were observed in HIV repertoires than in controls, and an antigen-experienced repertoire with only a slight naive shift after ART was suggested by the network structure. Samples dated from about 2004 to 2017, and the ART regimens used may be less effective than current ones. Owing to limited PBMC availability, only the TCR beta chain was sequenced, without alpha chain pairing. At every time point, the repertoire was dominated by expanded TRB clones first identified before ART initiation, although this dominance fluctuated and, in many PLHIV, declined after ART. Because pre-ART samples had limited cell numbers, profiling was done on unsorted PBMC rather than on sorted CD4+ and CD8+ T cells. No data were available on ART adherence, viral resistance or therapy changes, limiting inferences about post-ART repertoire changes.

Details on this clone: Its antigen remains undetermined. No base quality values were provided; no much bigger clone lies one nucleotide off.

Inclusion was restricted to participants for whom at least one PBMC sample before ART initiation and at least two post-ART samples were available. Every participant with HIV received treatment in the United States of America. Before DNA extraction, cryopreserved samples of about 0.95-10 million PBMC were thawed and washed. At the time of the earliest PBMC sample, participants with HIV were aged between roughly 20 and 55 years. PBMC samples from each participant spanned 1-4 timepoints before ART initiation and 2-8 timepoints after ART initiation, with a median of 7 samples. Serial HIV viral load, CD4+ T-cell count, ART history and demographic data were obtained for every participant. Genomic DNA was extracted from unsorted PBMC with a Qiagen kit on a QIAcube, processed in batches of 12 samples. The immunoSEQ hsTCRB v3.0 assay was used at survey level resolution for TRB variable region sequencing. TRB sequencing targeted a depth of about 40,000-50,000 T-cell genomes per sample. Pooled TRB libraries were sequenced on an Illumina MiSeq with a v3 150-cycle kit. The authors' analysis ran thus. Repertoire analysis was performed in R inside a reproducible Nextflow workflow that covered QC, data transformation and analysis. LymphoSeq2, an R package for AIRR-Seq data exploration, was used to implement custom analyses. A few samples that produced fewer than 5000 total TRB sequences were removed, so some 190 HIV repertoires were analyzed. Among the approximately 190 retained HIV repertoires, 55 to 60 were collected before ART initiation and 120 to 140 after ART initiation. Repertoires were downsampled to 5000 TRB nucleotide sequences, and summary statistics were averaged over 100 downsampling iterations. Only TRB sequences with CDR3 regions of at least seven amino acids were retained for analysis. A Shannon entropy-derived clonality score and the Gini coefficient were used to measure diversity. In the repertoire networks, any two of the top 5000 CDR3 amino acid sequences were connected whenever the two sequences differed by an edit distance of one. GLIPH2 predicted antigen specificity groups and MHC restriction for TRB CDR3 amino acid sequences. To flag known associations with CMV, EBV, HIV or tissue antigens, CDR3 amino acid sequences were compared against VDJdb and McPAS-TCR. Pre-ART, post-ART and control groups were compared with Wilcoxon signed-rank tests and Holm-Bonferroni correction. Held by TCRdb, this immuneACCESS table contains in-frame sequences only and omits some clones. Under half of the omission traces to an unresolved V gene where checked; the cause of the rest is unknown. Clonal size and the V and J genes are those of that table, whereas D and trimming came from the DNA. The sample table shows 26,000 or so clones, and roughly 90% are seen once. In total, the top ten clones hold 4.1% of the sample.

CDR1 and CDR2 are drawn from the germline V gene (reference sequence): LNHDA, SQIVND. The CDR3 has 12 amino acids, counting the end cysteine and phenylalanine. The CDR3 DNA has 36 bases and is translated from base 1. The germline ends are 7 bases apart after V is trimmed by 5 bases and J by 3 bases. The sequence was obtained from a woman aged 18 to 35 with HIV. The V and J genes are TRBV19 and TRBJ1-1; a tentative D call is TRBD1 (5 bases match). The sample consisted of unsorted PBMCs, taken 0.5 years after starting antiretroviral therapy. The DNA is TGTGCCAGTAGTGGGGGATACACTGAAGCTTTCTTT. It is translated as CASSGGYTEAFF.